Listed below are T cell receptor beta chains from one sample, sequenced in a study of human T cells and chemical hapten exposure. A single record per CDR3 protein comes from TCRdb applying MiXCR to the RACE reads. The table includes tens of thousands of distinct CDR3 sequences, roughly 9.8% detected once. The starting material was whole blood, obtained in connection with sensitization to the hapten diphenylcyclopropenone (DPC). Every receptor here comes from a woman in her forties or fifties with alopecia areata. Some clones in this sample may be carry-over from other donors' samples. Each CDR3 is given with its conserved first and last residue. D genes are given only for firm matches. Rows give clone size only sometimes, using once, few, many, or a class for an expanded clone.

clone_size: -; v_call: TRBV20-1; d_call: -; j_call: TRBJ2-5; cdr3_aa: CSARKLVGETQYF; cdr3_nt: TGCAGTGCTAGAAAGCTAGTCGGAGAGACCCAGTACTTC
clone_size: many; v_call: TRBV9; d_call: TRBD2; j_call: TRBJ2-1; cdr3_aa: CASSVEGLAGGQQFF; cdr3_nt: TGTGCCAGCAGCGTAGAGGGACTAGCGGGGGGCCAGCAGTTCTTC
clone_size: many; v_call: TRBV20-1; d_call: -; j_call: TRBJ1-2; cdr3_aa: CSARASSGDGYTF; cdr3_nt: TGCAGTGCTAGAGCCTCCAGTGGGGATGGCTACACCTTC
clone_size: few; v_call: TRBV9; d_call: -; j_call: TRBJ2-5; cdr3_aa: CASSARDTGQETQYF; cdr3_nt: TGTGCCAGCAGCGCTCGGGACACCGGTCAAGAGACCCAGTACTTC
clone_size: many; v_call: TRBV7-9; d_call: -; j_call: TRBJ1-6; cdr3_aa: CASSRTESNSPLHF; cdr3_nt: TGTGCCAGCAGCCGGACAGAATCGAACTCACCCCTCCACTTT
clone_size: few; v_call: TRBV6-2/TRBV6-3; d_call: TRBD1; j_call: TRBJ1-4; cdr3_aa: CASSPAGGRRKLFF; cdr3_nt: TGTGCCAGCAGTCCTGCAGGGGGTCGCAGAAAACTGTTTTTT
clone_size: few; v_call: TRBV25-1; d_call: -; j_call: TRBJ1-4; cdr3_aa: CASTGREKLFF; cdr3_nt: TGTGCCAGCACAGGTCGTGAAAAACTGTTTTTT
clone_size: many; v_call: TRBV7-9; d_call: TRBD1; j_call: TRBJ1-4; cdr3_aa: CASSLEITETGYEKLFF; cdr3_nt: TGTGCCAGCAGCTTAGAGATCACTGAGACAGGGTACGAAAAACTGTTTTTT
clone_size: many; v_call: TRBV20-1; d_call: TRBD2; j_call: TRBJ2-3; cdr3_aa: CSASLSSGGLSTDTQYF; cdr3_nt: TGCAGTGCTAGTCTCTCTAGCGGGGGCCTGAGCACAGATACGCAGTATTTT
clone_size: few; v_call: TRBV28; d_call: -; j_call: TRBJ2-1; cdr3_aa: CASSAGLYNEQFF; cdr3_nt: TGTGCCAGCAGTGCGGGACTTTACAATGAGCAGTTCTTC
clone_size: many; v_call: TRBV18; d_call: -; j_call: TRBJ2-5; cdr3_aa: CASSPISSQETQYF; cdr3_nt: TGTGCCAGCTCACCGATCTCTAGCCAAGAGACCCAGTACTTC
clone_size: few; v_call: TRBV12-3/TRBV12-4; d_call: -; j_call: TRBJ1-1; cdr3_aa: CANLHRNRMNTEAFF; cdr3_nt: TGTGCCAACCTCCACAGAAATCGCATGAACACTGAAGCTTTCTTT
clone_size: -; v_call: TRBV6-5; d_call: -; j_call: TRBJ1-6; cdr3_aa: CASSESYNSPLHF; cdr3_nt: TGTGCCAGCTCAGAGTCCTATAATTCACCCCTCCACTTT
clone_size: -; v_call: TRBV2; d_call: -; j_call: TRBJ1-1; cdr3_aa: CASSVRNPNTEAFF; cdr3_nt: TGTGCCAGCAGTGTTCGGAATCCGAACACTGAAGCTTTCTTT
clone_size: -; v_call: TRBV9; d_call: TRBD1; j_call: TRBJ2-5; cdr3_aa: CASSVVTGAQETQYF; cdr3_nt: TGTGCCAGCAGCGTCGTAACAGGGGCCCAAGAGACCCAGTACTTC
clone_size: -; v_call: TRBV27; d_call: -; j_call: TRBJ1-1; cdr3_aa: CASSLFRAGTAFF; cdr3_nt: TGTGCCAGCAGTCTCTTTAGGGCAGGGACGGCTTTCTTT
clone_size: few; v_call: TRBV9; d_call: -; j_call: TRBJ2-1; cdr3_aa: CASSVSPNNEQFF; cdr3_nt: TGTGCCAGCAGCGTATCCCCCAACAATGAGCAGTTCTTC
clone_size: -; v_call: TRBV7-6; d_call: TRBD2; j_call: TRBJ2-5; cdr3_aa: CASSTGLAGGQETQYF; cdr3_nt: TGTGCCAGCAGCACCGGACTAGCGGGGGGACAAGAGACCCAGTACTTC
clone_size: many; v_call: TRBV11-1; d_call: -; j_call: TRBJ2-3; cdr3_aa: CASSLRWDDTQYF; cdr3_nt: TGTGCCAGCAGCTTAAGGTGGGACGATACGCAGTATTTT
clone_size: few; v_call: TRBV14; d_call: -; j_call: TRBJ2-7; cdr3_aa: CASSQVRSSYEQYF; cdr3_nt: TGTGCCAGCAGCCAAGTTAGAAGCTCCTACGAGCAGTACTTC
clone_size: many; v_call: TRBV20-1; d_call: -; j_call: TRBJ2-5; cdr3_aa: CSAKEGYQETQYF; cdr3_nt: TGCAGTGCTAAGGAGGGGTACCAAGAGACCCAGTACTTC
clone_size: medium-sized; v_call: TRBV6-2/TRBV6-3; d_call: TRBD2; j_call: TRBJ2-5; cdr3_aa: CASTRAGNQETQYF; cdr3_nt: TGTGCCAGCACACGAGCGGGGAACCAAGAGACCCAGTACTTC
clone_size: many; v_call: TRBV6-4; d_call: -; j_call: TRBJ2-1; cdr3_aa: CASSPNYRGLYNEQFF; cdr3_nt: TGTGCCAGCAGTCCTAATTACAGGGGACTCTACAATGAGCAGTTCTTC
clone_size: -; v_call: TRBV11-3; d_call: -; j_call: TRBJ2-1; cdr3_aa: CASSFTGIGGGQDEQFF; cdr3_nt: TGTGCCAGCAGCTTTACAGGGATAGGAGGAGGTCAGGATGAGCAGTTCTTC
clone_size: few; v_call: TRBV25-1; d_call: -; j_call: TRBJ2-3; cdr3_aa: CASSEYQGLRTDTQYF; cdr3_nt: TGTGCCAGCAGTGAATATCAGGGTTTAAGGACAGATACGCAGTATTTT
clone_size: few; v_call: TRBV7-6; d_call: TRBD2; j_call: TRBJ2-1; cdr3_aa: CASSRSGGPYNEQFF; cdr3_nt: TGTGCCAGCAGCCGTAGCGGGGGCCCCTACAATGAGCAGTTCTTC
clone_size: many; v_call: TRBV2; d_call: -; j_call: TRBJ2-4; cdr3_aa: CASTGSRAKNIQYF; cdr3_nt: TGTGCCAGCACCGGAAGTAGAGCCAAAAACATTCAGTACTTC
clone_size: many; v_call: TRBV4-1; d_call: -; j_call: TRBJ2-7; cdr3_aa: CASSRLTDSLLYEQYF; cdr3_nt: TGCGCCAGCAGCCGACTTACGGACAGTTTGTTATACGAGCAGTACTTC
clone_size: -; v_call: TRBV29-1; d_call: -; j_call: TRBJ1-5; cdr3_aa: CSVEAEGRGQPQHF; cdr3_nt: TGCAGCGTTGAAGCCGAGGGGCGCGGTCAGCCCCAGCATTTT
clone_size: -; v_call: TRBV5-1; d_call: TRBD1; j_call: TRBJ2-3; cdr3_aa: CASSLGGLPGGTDTQYF; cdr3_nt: TGCGCCAGCAGCTTGGGAGGACTCCCAGGGGGAACAGATACGCAGTATTTT
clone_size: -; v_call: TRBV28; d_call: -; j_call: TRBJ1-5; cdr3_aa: CASSTNQPQHF; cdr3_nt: TGTGCCAGCAGTACTAATCAGCCCCAGCATTTT
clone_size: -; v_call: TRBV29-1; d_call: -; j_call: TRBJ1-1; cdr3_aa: CSGRTVEAFF; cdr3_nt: TGCAGCGGACGGACGGTTGAAGCTTTCTTT
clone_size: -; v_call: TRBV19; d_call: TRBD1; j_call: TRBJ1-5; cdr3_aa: CASKAGTVNQPQHF; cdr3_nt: TGTGCCAGCAAGGCCGGGACAGTGAATCAGCCCCAGCATTTT
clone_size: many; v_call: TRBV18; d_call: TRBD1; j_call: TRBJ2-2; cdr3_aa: CASSPTGGDTGELFF; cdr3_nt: TGTGCCAGCTCACCCACAGGGGGCGACACCGGGGAGCTGTTTTTT
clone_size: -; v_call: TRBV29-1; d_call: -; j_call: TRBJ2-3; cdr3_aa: CSVEVVDTQYF; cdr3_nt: TGCAGCGTTGAGGTCGTAGATACGCAGTATTTT
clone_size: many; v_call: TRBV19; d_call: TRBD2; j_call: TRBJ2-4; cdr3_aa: CASSTDKGLAGPLAKNIQYF; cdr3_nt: TGTGCCAGTAGTACCGACAAAGGACTAGCGGGGCCATTGGCCAAAAACATTCAGTACTTC
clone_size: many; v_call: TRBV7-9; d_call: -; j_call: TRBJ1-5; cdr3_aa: CASSLVGQHSNQPQHF; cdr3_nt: TGTGCCAGCAGCTTAGTTGGTCAACATAGCAATCAGCCCCAGCATTTT
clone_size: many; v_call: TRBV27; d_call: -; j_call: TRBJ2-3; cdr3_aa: CATRARTSFTQYF; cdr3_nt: TGTGCCACCCGGGCCAGAACCTCGTTTACGCAGTATTTT
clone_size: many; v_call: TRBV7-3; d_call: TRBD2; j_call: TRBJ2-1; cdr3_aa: CASSPGLVNEQFF; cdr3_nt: TGTGCCAGCAGCCCCGGACTAGTCAATGAGCAGTTCTTC
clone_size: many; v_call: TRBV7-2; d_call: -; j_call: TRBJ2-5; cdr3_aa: CASSLAETQYF; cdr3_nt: TGTGCCAGCAGCTTAGCAGAGACCCAGTACTTC
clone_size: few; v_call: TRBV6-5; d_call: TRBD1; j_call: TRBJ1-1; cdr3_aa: CASSYDRGLYTEAFF; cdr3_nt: TGTGCCAGCAGTTACGATAGGGGGCTGTACACTGAAGCTTTCTTT